The 28 T cell receptor beta chains below all came from one sample that was sequenced in a study of response to subunit inactivated influenza vaccine. TCRdb re-analysed the RT-PCR reads in MiXCR, keeping a single row per CDR3 protein. The sample lists 500,000 to 600,000 distinct CDR3 sequences, about 15% seen once, with 3% in the top ten. Sample: CD4+ T cells sorted from PBMCs, taken around 25 months after vaccination. The receptors stem from a man between 50 and 75 years old who received an inactivated influenza vaccine.

The chain employs TRBV2 and TRBJ2-2; D is ambiguous. CDR3 size: 21 residues. In germline, CDR1 is SNHLY, CDR2 FYNNEI. V was clipped by 5 bases and J by 0 bases, with 28 bases between them. This CDR3 reads CASSPYYGSFPQLANTGELFF. CDR3 DNA sequence: TGTGCCAGCAGTCCTTACTACGGTAGTTTCCCGCAACTCGCGAACACCGGGGAGCTGTTTTTT.

The chain combines TRBV9 with TRBJ1-1, with D possibly TRBD1 on 6 matching bases. Deletions cut 0 bases from V and 5 bases from J, with 14 bases between. CDR3 length equals 15 residues. From germline, CDR1 is SGDLS and CDR2 YYNGEE. The chain's CDR3 is CASSVGPRGSTEAFF. DNA for the CDR3: TGTGCCAGCAGCGTAGGTCCGAGGGGGAGTACTGAAGCTTTCTTT.

This clonotype appeared a few times. The chain has TRBV10-3 and TRBJ1-1; D is perhaps TRBD1 (5 bases). This CDR3 contains 16 residues. Germline CDR1 ENHRY, CDR2 SYGVKD. Trimming stripped 3 bases from V and 4 bases from J, with 18 bases between. CDR3 loop: CAISDLGVGAVTEAFF. Here the CDR3 DNA reads TGTGCCATCAGTGATCTGGGGGTTGGCGCAGTCACTGAAGCTTTCTTT.

This clonotype was seen only once. V and J are TRBV6-1 and TRBJ1-1; D not resolved. The V gene lost 6 bases and the J gene lost 1 base, with 6 bases spanning the gap. In germline, CDR1 is MNHNS, CDR2 SASEGT. The CDR3 is 12 amino acids. The CDR3 DNA reads as TGTGCCAGCAGGCCACAGAACACTGAAGCTTTCTTT. This translates into CASRPQNTEAFF.

The sample holds a few counts of this clonotype. This chain joins TRBV20-1 and TRBJ2-7; TRBD2 matches at 12 bases. The germline V gene encodes CDR1 DFQATT and CDR2 SNEGSKA (reference sequence). CDR3 length: 17 residues. Trimming at V came to 0 bases and at J to 6 bases, leaving 12 bases not matched to a gene. The CDR3 reads CSARDPSGRASIPEQYF. CDR3 DNA sequence: TGCAGTGCTAGAGATCCTAGCGGGAGGGCCTCCATCCCCGAGCAGTACTTC.

The V gene is TRBV5-1, the J gene TRBJ2-7; 7 bases align to TRBD2. Losses at the gene ends were 3 bases for V and 2 bases for J; bases not matched to a gene: 8. The CDR3 consists of 15 residues. Germline CDR1 and CDR2: SGHRS and YFSETQ. CDR3 DNA: TGCGCCAGCAGCTGGGAGTCGCGGGGGACCTACGAGCAGTACTTC. This translates into CASSWESRGTYEQYF.

The rearrangement links TRBV20-1 to TRBJ2-3; the D call may be TRBD1 or TRBD2 (9 bases each). CDR3 length: 17 residues. V shed 7 bases and J shed 3 bases, with 26 bases lying between them. The germline V gene encodes CDR1 DFQATT and CDR2 SNEGSKA (reference sequence). The CDR3: CSGLQGAAGGTTDTQYF. The CDR3 DNA is TGCAGTGGGCTACAGGGGGCGGCGGGAGGGACGACAGATACGCAGTATTTT.

The gene calls are TRBV29-1 and TRBJ2-1; TRBD2 matches 9 bases. V shed 8 bases, J shed 4 bases, and the junction held 18 bases outside the gene matches. CDR1 and CDR2 from the germline V gene are SQVTM and ANQGSEA. The CDR3 runs to 17 residues. In DNA form, the CDR3 reads TGCAGCATGTCGGGCCCAGGCGGGAGGGCAGTATACAATGAGCAGTTCTTC. Residues: CSMSGPGGRAVYNEQFF.

This chain connects TRBV25-1 to TRBJ1-3; weak D call: TRBD1 (6 bases). The germline gives CDR1 MGHDK, CDR2 SYGVNS. The V gene lost 4 bases and the J gene lost 4 bases, with 11 bases spanning the gap. The CDR3 contains 14 residues. For the CDR3, the DNA is TGTGCCAGCAGTGTAGGGGGGGACGGAAACACCATATATTTT. As protein: CASSVGGDGNTIYF.

J is TRBJ1-6 and V is TRBV14; 9 nucleotides agree with TRBD1. Germline V gene sequence: CDR1 SGHDN, CDR2 FVKESK. After removal of 4 bases from V and 6 bases from J, the junction contained 4 bases not matched to a gene. There are 15 residues in the CDR3. The CDR3 bases are TGTGCCAGCAGCCCCCGGGACAGGGTTAATTCACCCCTCCACTTT. Encoded protein: CASSPRDRVNSPLHF.

This clonotype has ten or more counts. The chain carries TRBV12-3 or TRBV12-4 and TRBJ2-7; 9 positions agree with TRBD1. V shed 8 bases, J shed 0 bases, and the junction held 2 bases outside the gene matches. This CDR3 contains 13 residues. CDR3 DNA: TGTGCCAGCGGACAGGGGTTCTCCTACGAGCAGTACTTC. It translates to CASGQGFSYEQYF.

Details on this clonotype: Germline and junction disagree at one end, which may indicate a read error. The chain links TRBV11-2 to TRBJ2-1; D possibly corresponds to TRBD2 (6 bases). From germline, CDR1 is SGHAT and CDR2 FQNNGV. The CDR3 has 12 residues. CDR3 in amino acids: CASSLEYGSGVF. Written as DNA, the CDR3 is TGTGCCAGCAGCTTAGAATACGGGAGTGGGGTCTTC.

This clonotype was recorded a few times. The genes are TRBV7-2 and TRBJ2-4; D is undetermined. Looked up from germline, CDR1 is SGHTA and CDR2 is FQGNSA. The CDR3 runs to 12 residues. Trimming pared 0 bases from V and 6 bases from J, leaving 3 bases between. The CDR3 DNA reads TGTGCCAGCAGCTTAGCTAGAAACATTCAGTACTTC. Translating it yields CASSLARNIQYF.

This chain links TRBV12-3 or TRBV12-4 with TRBJ2-3; TRBD2 matches at 7 bases. After removal of 6 bases from V and 6 bases from J, the junction contained 12 bases not matched to a gene. There are 15 residues in the CDR3. CDR3 sequence (DNA): TGTGCCAGCAGGGCCGGGACTACCCGCATGGATACGCAGTATTTT. Amino acid sequence: CASRAGTTRMDTQYF.

This clonotype occurred a few times. CDR3 sequence: CAIRGQTSNYGYTF. The CDR3 DNA reads as TGTGCCATCAGGGGACAGACTAGTAACTATGGCTACACCTTC. The chain combines TRBV10-3 with TRBJ1-2; 7 bases align to TRBD1. J was trimmed by 1 base and V by 6 bases; bases with no gene match: 5. This CDR3 is built from 14 residues. CDR1 is ENHRY, CDR2 SYGVKD, per germline.

This clonotype was counted ten times or more. V and J are TRBV20-1 and TRBJ1-2; no definite D call. The CDR3 is 14 amino acids. The germline V gene encodes CDR1 DFQATT and CDR2 SNEGSKA (reference sequence). Trimming removed 1 base at V and 0 bases at J, with 9 bases between. This chain's CDR3 is CSARGGHSNYGYTF. The CDR3 DNA sequence: TGCAGTGCTAGAGGAGGTCACTCTAACTATGGCTACACCTTC.

This clonotype came up a few times. J is TRBJ1-1 and V is TRBV11-2; 8 bases match TRBD1. CDR1 is SGHAT, CDR2 FQNNGV, per germline. This CDR3 region has 16 residues. The V segment lost 6 bases and the J segment 6 bases; nucleotides outside the gene matches: 15. CDR3 residues: CASRNGRGQIPAEAFF. The DNA for the CDR3 is TGTGCCAGCAGAAACGGCAGGGGGCAAATCCCCGCTGAAGCTTTCTTT.

This chain connects TRBV27 to TRBJ2-7; weak D call: TRBD2 (5 bases). The V and J ends lost 3 bases and 2 bases respectively, with 11 bases between them. The germline gives CDR1 MNHEY, CDR2 SMNVEV (reference sequence). CDR3 length: 14 residues. This CDR3 is CASSLRRGPYEQYF. The DNA for the CDR3 is TGTGCCAGCAGTTTGCGTCGCGGGCCCTACGAGCAGTACTTC.

The J gene is TRBJ2-1, the V gene TRBV6-2 or TRBV6-3, with D possibly being TRBD2 (6 bases). The CDR3 has 14 residues. CDR1 and CDR2 (germline): MNHEY, SVGEGT. V lost 6 bases to trimming and J lost 2 bases, with 11 bases between them. Here the CDR3 reads CASSRDFPYNEQFF. DNA of the CDR3: TGTGCCAGCAGCCGGGACTTCCCCTACAATGAGCAGTTCTTC.

This clonotype has more than one count but fewer than ten. The chain employs TRBV20-1 and TRBJ2-3; D assignment may be TRBD1 or TRBD2 (5 bases each). Germline V lookup: CDR1 DFQATT, CDR2 SNEGSKA (reference sequence). V lost 3 bases and J lost 6, with 10 bases in between. The CDR3 has 12 residues. For the CDR3, the DNA is TGCAGTGCTAGGAGGGGCGGGGATACGCAGTATTTT. Its protein is CSARRGGDTQYF.

This clonotype was observed a handful of times. The rearrangement uses TRBV7-9 and TRBJ2-1, with 8 bases fitting TRBD1. The CDR3 has 16 amino acids. The germline V gene encodes CDR1 SEHNR and CDR2 FQNEAQ (reference sequence). The V gene end was trimmed by 4 bases and the J gene end by 4 bases; junction bases not matched to a gene: 9. For the CDR3, the DNA is TGTGCCAGCAGCTCCTCAGGACAGGGTTTTTACAATGAGCAGTTCTTC. Translation: CASSSSGQGFYNEQFF.

This clonotype occurred a few times. The chain joins TRBV29-1 to TRBJ2-1; possibly TRBD2 for D (6 bases). Germline loops: CDR1 SQVTM, CDR2 ANQGSEA. The CDR3 is 12 residues long. V was trimmed by 1 base and J by 6 bases, leaving 7 bases between them. This chain's CDR3 is CSVEASVNEQFF. In DNA form, the CDR3 reads TGCAGCGTTGAAGCTAGCGTCAATGAGCAGTTCTTC.

The chain has TRBV28 and TRBJ2-1; 11 bases line up with TRBD2. CDR3 length: 18 amino acids. V trimming: 5 bases; J trimming: 9 bases; junction bases outside the gene matches: 18. Germline CDR1 and CDR2: MDHEN and SYDVKM. In nucleotides, the CDR3 is TGTGCCAGCAGTCCGGACTTGGGACTAGCGGCTATACGAGGTGAGCAGTTCTTC. Protein product: CASSPDLGLAAIRGEQFF.

There are a few counts of this clonotype. The chain employs TRBV15 and TRBJ2-1, with D possibly TRBD2 on 6 matching bases. V was clipped by 0 bases and J by 8 bases, with 20 bases between them. The CDR3 has 17 residues. CDR1 and CDR2 (germline): LNHNV, YYDKDF (reference sequence). This chain's CDR3 is CATSRDSSSTSRYEQFF. DNA of the CDR3: TGTGCCACCAGCAGAGATTCGTCCTCGACTAGTCGGTATGAGCAGTTCTTC.

This clonotype occurred a few times. The V call is TRBV29-1, the J call TRBJ2-7, with 13 bases that match TRBD2. Germline values: CDR1 SQVTM, CDR2 ANQGSEA. This CDR3 region has 19 residues. With V trimmed by 5 bases and J by 0 bases, 16 bases remained unmatched. The CDR3 is CSVYSTGTSGDSYSYEQYF. The CDR3 region has the DNA TGCAGCGTTTATTCAACTGGGACTAGCGGGGACTCCTACTCCTACGAGCAGTACTTC.

A few counts support this clonotype. This chain joins TRBV20-1 and TRBJ2-1; 10 positions agree with TRBD2. The CDR3 extends over 15 amino acids. J gave up 2 bases and V 1 base, and 2 bases lay outside the gene matches. Germline CDR1 and CDR2: DFQATT and SNEGSKA (reference sequence). CDR3: CSARAAGGPYNEQFF. The CDR3 coding sequence is TGCAGTGCTAGAGCAGCGGGAGGGCCCTACAATGAGCAGTTCTTC.

This clonotype was seen a few times. This chain uses TRBV20-1 with TRBJ2-7; 8 bases map to TRBD1. The CDR3 sequence is 13 residues long. V lost 6 bases, J lost 1 base, and 5 bases stayed unmatched. CDR1 and CDR2 from the germline V gene are DFQATT and SNEGSKA (reference sequence). The CDR3 DNA reads TGCAGTGCGATCAGACAGGGGTCCTACGAGCAGTACTTC. It yields the protein CSAIRQGSYEQYF.

This clonotype has just a few counts. The chain employs TRBV21-1 and TRBJ1-2; TRBD1 reflects the table's D call only, with no check against the DNA. TRBV21-1 constitutes a pseudogene. This CDR3 contains 16 residues. The CDR3 protein is CASSKGSMRGGYGYTF. DNA for the CDR3: TGTGCCAGCAGCAAAGGGAGTATGAGGGGCGGCTATGGCTACACCTTC.